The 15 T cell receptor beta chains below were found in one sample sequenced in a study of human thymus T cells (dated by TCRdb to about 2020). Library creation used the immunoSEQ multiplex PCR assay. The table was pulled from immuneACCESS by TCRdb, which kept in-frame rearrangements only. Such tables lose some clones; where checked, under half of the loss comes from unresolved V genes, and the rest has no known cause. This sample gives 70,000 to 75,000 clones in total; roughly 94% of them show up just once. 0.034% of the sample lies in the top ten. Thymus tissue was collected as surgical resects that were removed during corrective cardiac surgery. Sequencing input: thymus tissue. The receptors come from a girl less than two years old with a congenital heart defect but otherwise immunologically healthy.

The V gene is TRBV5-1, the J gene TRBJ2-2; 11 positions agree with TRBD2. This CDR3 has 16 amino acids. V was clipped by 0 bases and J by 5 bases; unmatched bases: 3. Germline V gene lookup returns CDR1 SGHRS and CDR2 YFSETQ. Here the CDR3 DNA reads TGCGCCAGCAGCTTGGCACTAGCGGGAGCAACCGGGGAGCTGTTTTTT. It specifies CASSLALAGATGELFF.

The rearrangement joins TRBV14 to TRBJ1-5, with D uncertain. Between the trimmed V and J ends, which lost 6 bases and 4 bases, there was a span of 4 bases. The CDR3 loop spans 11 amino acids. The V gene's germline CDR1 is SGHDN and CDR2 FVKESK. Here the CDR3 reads CASRRNQPQHF. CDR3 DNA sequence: TGTGCCAGCAGAAGGAATCAGCCCCAGCATTTT.

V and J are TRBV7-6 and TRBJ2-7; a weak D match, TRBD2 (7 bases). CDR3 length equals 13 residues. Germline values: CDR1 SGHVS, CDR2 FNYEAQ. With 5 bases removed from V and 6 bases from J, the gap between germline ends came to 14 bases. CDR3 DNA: TGTGCCAGCAGCATTCACAGGGAGGGCGAGCAGTACTTC. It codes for CASSIHREGEQYF.

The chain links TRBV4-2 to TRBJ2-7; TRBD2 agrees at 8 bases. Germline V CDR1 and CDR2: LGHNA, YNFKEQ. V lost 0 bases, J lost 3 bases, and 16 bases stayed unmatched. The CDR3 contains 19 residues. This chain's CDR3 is CASSQDKIYGTRGCYEQYF. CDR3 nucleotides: TGTGCCAGCAGCCAAGATAAAATTTACGGGACTAGGGGATGCTACGAGCAGTACTTC.

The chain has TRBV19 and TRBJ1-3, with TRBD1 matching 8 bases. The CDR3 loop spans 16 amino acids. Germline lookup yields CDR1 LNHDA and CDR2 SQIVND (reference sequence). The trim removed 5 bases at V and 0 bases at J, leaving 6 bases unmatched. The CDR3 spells CASSVDRGVSGNTIYF. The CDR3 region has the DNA TGTGCCAGTAGTGTTGACAGGGGTGTCTCTGGAAACACCATATATTTT. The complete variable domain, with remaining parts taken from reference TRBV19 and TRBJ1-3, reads DGGITQSPKYLFRKEGQNVTLSCEQNLNHDAMYWYRQDPGQGLRLIYYSQIVNDFQKGDIAEGYSVSREKKESFPLTVTSAQKNPTAFYLCASSVDRGVSGNTIYFGEGSWLTVV.

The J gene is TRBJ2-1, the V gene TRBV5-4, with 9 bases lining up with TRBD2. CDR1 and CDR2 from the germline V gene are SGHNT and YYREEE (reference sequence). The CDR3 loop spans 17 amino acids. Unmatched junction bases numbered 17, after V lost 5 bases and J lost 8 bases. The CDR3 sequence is CASRHLSGSGSKYEQFF. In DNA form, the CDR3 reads TGTGCCAGCAGACACCTCTCGGGTAGCGGGAGTAAATATGAGCAGTTCTTC.

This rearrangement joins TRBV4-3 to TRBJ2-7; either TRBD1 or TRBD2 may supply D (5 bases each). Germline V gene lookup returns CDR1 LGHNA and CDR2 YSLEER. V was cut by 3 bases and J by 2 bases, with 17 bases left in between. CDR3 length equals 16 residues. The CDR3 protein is CASSQQGPPNPYEQYF. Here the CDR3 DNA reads TGCGCCAGCAGCCAGCAGGGACCTCCAAACCCCTACGAGCAGTACTTC.

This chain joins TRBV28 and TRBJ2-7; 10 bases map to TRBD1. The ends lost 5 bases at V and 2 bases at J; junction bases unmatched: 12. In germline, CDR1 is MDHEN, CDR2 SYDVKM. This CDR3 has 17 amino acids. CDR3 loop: CASSPVGDRGLTYEQYF. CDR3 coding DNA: TGTGCCAGCAGTCCCGTGGGGGACAGGGGCTTGACCTACGAGCAGTACTTC.

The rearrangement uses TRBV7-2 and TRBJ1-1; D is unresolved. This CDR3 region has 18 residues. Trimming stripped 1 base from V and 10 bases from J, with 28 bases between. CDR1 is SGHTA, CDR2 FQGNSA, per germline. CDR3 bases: TGTGCCAGCAGCTTAGTGGCACTATATGGTGGGCGGATCCCTACAGCTTTCTTT. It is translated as CASSLVALYGGRIPTAFF.

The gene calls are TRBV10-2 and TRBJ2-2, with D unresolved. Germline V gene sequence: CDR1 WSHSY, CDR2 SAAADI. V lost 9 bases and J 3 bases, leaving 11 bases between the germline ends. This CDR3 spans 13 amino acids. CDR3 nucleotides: TGCGCCAGTTTGCGGACGGACACCGGGGAGCTGTTTTTT. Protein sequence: CASLRTDTGELFF.

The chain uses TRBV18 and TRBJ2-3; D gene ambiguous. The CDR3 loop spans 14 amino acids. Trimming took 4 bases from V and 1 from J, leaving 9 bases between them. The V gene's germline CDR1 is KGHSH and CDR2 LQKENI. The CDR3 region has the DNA TGTGCCAGCTCACGTGATTCCGGCACAGATACGCAGTATTTT. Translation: CASSRDSGTDTQYF.

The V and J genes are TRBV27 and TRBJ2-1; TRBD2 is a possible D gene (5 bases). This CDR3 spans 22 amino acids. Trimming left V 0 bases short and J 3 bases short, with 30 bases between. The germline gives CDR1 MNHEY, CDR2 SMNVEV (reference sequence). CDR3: CASSLSIRSSPFLPSIYNEQFF. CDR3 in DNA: TGTGCCAGCAGTTTATCGATAAGGTCTAGCCCGTTTTTACCTTCAATCTACAATGAGCAGTTCTTC.

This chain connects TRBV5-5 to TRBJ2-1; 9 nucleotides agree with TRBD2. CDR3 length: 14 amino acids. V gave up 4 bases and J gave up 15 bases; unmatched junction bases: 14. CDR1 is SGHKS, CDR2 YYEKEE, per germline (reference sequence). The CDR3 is CASSPAVSGSRRFF. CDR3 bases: TGTGCCAGCAGCCCAGCGGTTAGCGGGAGTCGACGGTTCTTC. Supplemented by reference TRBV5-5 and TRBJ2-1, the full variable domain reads DAGVTQSPTHLIKTRGQQVTLRCSPISGHKSVSWYQQVLGQGPQFIFQYYEKEERGRGNFPDRFSARQFPNYSSELNVNALLLGDSALYLCASSPAVSGSRRFFGPGTRLTVL.

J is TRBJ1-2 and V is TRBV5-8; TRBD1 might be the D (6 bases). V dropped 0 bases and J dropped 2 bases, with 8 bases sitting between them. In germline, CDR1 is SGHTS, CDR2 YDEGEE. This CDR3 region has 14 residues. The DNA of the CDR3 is TGTGCCAGCAGCTTGGGGACAGTAAACTATGGCTACACCTTC. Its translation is CASSLGTVNYGYTF.

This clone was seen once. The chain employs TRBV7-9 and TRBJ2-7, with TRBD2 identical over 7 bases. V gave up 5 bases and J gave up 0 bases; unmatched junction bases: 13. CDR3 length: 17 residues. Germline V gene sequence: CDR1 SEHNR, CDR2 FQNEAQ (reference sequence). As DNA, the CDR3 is TGTGCCAGCAGCCCCCGATGGGGTACTAGCGCCTCCTACGAGCAGTACTTC. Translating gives CASSPRWGTSASYEQYF.